This entry lists 5 T cell receptor beta chains sequenced from one sample in a study of T cells in Graves' hyperthyroidism and ophthalmopathy. What was amplified from RNA transcripts were TCR beta CDR3 regions. First-round RT-PCR targeting the TCR CDR3 was performed with the HTBI primer set. One entry per CDR3 protein, called by TCRdb with MiXCR from the multiplex PCR reads. The sample yields about 350,000 distinct CDR3 sequences, about 18% seen once. The sample was blood. These receptors came from a woman between 18 and 29 years old with Graves' hyperthyroidism.

This clonotype was recorded at least ten times. The chain employs TRBV12-5 and TRBJ1-5; TRBD1 matches at 9 bases. The CDR3 loop spans 16 amino acids. Germline CDR1 is LGHNT and CDR2 is FRNRAP. V gave up 0 bases and J gave up 11 bases; unmatched junction bases: 11. CDR3 DNA sequence: TGTGCTAGTGGTTTGGTACTTGGACAGGGGAGTTTGACCCAGCATTTT. This sequence encodes CASGLVLGQGSLTQHF.

With regard to this clonotype: One end of the junction fails to match germline, which may point to a read error. The J gene is TRBJ1-5, the V gene TRBV6-5, with D unresolved. The CDR3 is made up of 17 amino acids. The germline gives CDR1 MNHEY, CDR2 SVGAGI. The CDR3 reads CASSYVKRILSNQPQHF. The CDR3 DNA reads TGTGCCAGCAGTTACGTCAAACGGATTCTCAGCAATCAGCCTCAGCATTTT.

This clonotype was seen a handful of times. V and J are TRBV11-1 and TRBJ1-1, with D possibly matching TRBD1 (6 bases). This CDR3 comprises 17 residues. V lost 1 base to trimming and J lost 0 bases, with 15 bases between them. Per the germline V gene, CDR1 is SGHAT and CDR2 is FQDESV (reference sequence). CDR3 protein: CASSLGGGNNLNTEAFF. The CDR3 region has the DNA TGTGCCAGCAGCTTAGGGGGGGGCAACAACTTGAACACTGAAGCTTTCTTT. Full variable domain (missing parts from reference TRBV11-1 and TRBJ1-1): EAEVAQSPRYKITEKSQAVAFWCDPISGHATLYWYRQILGQGPELLVQFQDESVVDDSQLPKDRFSAERLKGVDSTLKIQPAELGDSAMYLCASSLGGGNNLNTEAFFGQGTRLTVV.

This clonotype was seen a single time. This chain connects TRBV6-1 to TRBJ1-5; D call uncertain. V was trimmed by 6 bases and J by 7 bases, leaving 13 bases between them. Germline V gene sequence: CDR1 MNHNS, CDR2 SASEGT. This CDR3 has 13 residues. The CDR3 sequence: CASSPGRLQPQHF. The CDR3, as DNA: TGTGCCAGCAGCCCCGGGAGGCTCCAGCCCCAGCATTTT.

The J gene is TRBJ1-1, the V gene TRBV14; D unclear. The ends were cut back, 5 bases at V and 0 bases at J, with 10 bases in the middle. Germline-derived CDR1 and CDR2 are SGHDN and FVKESK. The CDR3 is 14 residues long. CDR3 sequence: CASSVLGLNTEAFF. The CDR3 DNA sequence: TGTGCCAGCAGCGTCCTCGGATTGAACACTGAAGCTTTCTTT.